This T cell receptor beta chain was sequenced during a study of T cells in Graves' hyperthyroidism and ophthalmopathy. Background on the study: Peripheral blood was acquired at first diagnosis, ahead of any therapy whatsoever.

This clonotype came up a few times. Its antigen remains unknown. General observations from the study: Most thyroid clonotypes that were expanded above 0.001 also turned up in blood. The model foresaw ophthalmopathy a median roughly 6 months prior to onset.

Active moderate-to-severe ophthalmopathy, Clinical Activity Score at least 3, NOSPECS at least 4, under 3 months' duration. Template material for amplifying TCR beta CDR3 regions consisted of RNA transcripts. The primer set for the first-round RT-PCR of the TCR CDR3 was HTBI. One entry per CDR3 protein, called by TCRdb with MiXCR from the multiplex PCR reads. This table has 660,000 or so distinct CDR3 sequences, around 21% appearing once. Per the germline V gene, CDR1 is SGHRS and CDR2 is YFSETQ. The CDR3 has 16 residues. V dropped 4 bases and J dropped 7 bases, with 21 bases sitting between them. The V call is TRBV5-1, the J call TRBJ2-1; TRBD2 might be the D (6 bases). The TCR originated in a man aged 25-45 years with Graves' ophthalmopathy. Material: blood. CDR3 nucleotides: TGCGCCAGCAGCACGACACGGGACTCCTCGGGGAATGAGCAGTTCTTC. Its protein product is CASSTTRDSSGNEQFF.